This TCR beta chain was sequenced for a study of T cell responses to AZD1222 COVID-19 vaccine. Germline CDR1 and CDR2: SGHTS and YDEGEE. The CDR3 consists of 12 residues. Trimming shortened V by 0 bases and J by 6 bases, and 6 bases separated the two germline ends. The protocol was immunoSEQ multiplex PCR, while the TCRdb copy is restricted to in-frame clones and leaves out a portion. In the table there are more than 100,000 clones, 80% to 95% of which are singletons. V is TRBV5-8 and J is TRBJ1-2; D gene unclear. The sequencing used peripheral blood, collected on day 0 of AZD1222 vaccination. The source of this sequence is an adult in good health. CDR3 in amino acids: CASSLGPDGYTF. The CDR3 DNA is TGTGCCAGCAGCTTGGGCCCTGATGGCTACACCTTC.